A selection of T cell receptor beta chains follows, all from one sample in a study of neurological immune-mediated disorders. MiXCR, run by TCRdb on the 5' RACE reads, gives a single entry per CDR3 protein. The table records approximately 100,000 distinct CDR3 sequences, roughly 3.5% of them present only once. Material for sequencing was PBMCs. These receptors all stem from a woman between 45 and 65 years old with multiple sclerosis. Each CDR3 is given with its conserved first and last residue. For some rows the clone size is stated as once, few or many, or as a class when expanded; others skip it.

J,size,V,CDR3
TRBJ2-3,many,TRBV3-1,CASSHRTSGGPTGADTQYF
TRBJ2-3,many,TRBV5-1,CASSSGGYTDTQYF
TRBJ1-1,.,TRBV4-3,CASSQETVMNTEAFF
TRBJ2-7,many,TRBV5-5,CASGRWWTGFTEQYF
TRBJ2-7,many,TRBV5-1,CASSLVAGGPKHNLYEQYF
TRBJ2-1,many,TRBV29-1,CSVELAGGVHNEQFF
TRBJ2-2,many,TRBV6-5,CASSYSEAGELFF
TRBJ1-3,few,TRBV29-1,CSGGTLKNIYF
TRBJ2-2,many,TRBV20-1,CSARKLSPGTGELFF
TRBJ2-1,many,TRBV10-3,CAISAGGLEAGPREQFF
TRBJ1-2,many,TRBV25-1,CASSEGDRGGYTF
TRBJ2-5,many,TRBV4-3,CASSPSAWGETQYF
TRBJ2-1,many,TRBV7-6,CASSFRQGPYDYNEQFF
TRBJ1-3,many,TRBV7-6,CASSFGGARKSGNTIYF
TRBJ2-1,few,TRBV18,CASSPNSYSYNEQFF
TRBJ2-5,.,TRBV6-2/TRBV6-3,CASSWTSGVGETQYF
TRBJ2-1,many,TRBV7-7,CASSVSGTSSYNEQFF
TRBJ1-6,many,TRBV20-1,CSASDRGFNSPLHF
TRBJ2-5,many,TRBV7-2,CASSSDRGRETQYF
TRBJ1-3,many,TRBV11-2,CASSPFAGRMRKNTIYF
TRBJ2-2,many,TRBV5-8,CASSLLRQPSGELFF
TRBJ2-3,many,TRBV5-1,CASSLTLPPTDTQYF
TRBJ2-7,many,TRBV18,CASSPSSGRYEQYF
TRBJ2-5,many,TRBV12-3/TRBV12-4,CASSTQGSQYF
TRBJ1-1,many,TRBV12-3/TRBV12-4,CASIGQVNTEAFF
TRBJ2-5,few,TRBV6-1,CASSDRDWRETQYF
TRBJ2-2,.,TRBV7-3,CASSLNPRGNTGELFF
TRBJ2-3,many,TRBV5-1,CASSSRQGNTDTQYF
TRBJ1-3,many,TRBV10-3,CAISEARYDSGNTIYF
TRBJ2-2,once,TRBV6-2/TRBV6-3,CASSYILAGTGELFF
TRBJ1-5,many,TRBV20-1,CSAFQGRSNQPQHF
TRBJ2-3,.,TRBV4-3,CASSRLAAGTDTQYF
TRBJ1-4,many,TRBV5-1,CASSLDGATNEKLFF
TRBJ1-1,few,TRBV4-3,CASSQYVRNTEAFF
TRBJ2-7,many,TRBV12-3/TRBV12-4,CASSQFLGVYEQYF
TRBJ1-1,many,TRBV12-3/TRBV12-4,CASSSRGDTEAFF
TRBJ2-7,many,TRBV6-2/TRBV6-3,CASSLSGRGYEQYF
TRBJ1-4,many,TRBV6-6,CASSYETEKLFF
TRBJ1-1,many,TRBV3-2,CASSQDFEAEAFF
TRBJ1-2,many,TRBV7-9,CASSLGQPNYGYTF
TRBJ2-6,.,TRBV4-3,CASSSRRISGANVLTF
TRBJ1-6,many,TRBV7-9,CASTSGQGTSPLHF
TRBJ2-1,many,TRBV5-1,CASSFDTYNEQFF
TRBJ2-1,many,TRBV20-1,CSARDAYRANNEQFF
TRBJ1-1,many,TRBV5-6,CASTGDRGRNTEAFF
TRBJ2-7,many,TRBV5-1,CASSLGTDSYEQYF
TRBJ2-7,many,TRBV7-2,CASSPGTLFPYF
TRBJ1-2,many,TRBV4-1,CASSQDGLVYGYTF
TRBJ2-2,many,TRBV12-3/TRBV12-4,CASSPLIWELFF
TRBJ1-2,many,TRBV20-1,CSARDGTDYGYTF
TRBJ2-1,many,TRBV5-1,CASSWDPLAAEQFF
TRBJ2-5,many,TRBV29-1,CSVDLLSGPKETQYF
TRBJ1-3,many,TRBV7-9,CASSLDQLGGNTIYF